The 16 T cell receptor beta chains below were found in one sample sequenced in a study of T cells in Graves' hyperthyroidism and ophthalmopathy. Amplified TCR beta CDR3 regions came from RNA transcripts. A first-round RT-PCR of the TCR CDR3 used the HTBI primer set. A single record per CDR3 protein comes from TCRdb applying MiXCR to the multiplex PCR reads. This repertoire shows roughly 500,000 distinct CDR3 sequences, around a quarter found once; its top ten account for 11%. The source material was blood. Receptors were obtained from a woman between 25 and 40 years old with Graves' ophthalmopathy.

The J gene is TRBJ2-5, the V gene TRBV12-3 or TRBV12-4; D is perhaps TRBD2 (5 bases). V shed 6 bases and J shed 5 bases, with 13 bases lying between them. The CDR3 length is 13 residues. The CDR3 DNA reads TGTGCCAGCAGGCCTCTAGCTGTGGAGACCCAGTACTTC. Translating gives CASRPLAVETQYF.

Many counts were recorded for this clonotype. CDR3 sequence reads: CASSFGARETQYF. The CDR3, as DNA: TGCGCCAGCAGCTTTGGAGCACGGGAGACCCAGTACTTC. V gene TRBV5-1 combines with J gene TRBJ2-5; D unresolved. Trimming pared 2 bases from V and 5 bases from J, leaving 10 bases between. The CDR3 has 13 amino acids. Germline CDR1 SGHRS, CDR2 YFSETQ. Supplemented by reference TRBV5-1 and TRBJ2-5, the full variable domain reads KAGVTQTPRYLIKTRGQQVTLSCSPISGHRSVSWYQQTPGQGLQFLFEYFSETQRNKGNFPGRFSGRQFSNSRSEMNVSTLELGDSALYLCASSFGARETQYFGPGTRLLVL.

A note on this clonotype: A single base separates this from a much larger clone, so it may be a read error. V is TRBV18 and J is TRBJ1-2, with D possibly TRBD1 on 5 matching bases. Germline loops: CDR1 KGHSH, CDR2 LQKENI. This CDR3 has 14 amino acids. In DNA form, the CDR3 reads TGTGCCAACTCACTAGGGGACGGAAGATATGGCTACACCTTC. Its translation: CANSLGDGRYGYTF.

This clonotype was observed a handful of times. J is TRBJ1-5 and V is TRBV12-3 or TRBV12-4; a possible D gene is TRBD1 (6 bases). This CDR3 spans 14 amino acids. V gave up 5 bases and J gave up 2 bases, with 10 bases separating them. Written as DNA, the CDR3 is TGTGCCAGCAGTACAGGGTTTCGCAATCAGCCCCAGCATTTT. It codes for CASSTGFRNQPQHF.

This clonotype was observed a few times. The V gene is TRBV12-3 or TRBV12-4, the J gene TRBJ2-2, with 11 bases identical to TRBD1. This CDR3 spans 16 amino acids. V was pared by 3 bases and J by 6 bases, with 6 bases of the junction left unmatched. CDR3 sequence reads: CASSFWTGGIPGELFF. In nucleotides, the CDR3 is TGTGCCAGCAGTTTCTGGACAGGGGGCATTCCCGGGGAGCTGTTTTTT.

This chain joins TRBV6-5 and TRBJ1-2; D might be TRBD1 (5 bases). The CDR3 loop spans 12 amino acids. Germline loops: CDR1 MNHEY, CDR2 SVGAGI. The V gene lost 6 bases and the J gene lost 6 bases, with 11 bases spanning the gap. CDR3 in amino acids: CASRLQGDGYTF. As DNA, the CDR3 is TGTGCCAGCAGATTACAAGGGGATGGCTACACCTTC.

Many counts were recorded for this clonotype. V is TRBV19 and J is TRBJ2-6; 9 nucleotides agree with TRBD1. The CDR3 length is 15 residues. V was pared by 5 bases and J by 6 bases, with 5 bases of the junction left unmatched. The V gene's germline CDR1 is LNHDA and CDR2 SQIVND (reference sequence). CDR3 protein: CASSDRDRAANVLTF. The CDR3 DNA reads TGTGCCAGTAGTGACAGGGACAGGGCGGCCAACGTCCTGACTTTC.

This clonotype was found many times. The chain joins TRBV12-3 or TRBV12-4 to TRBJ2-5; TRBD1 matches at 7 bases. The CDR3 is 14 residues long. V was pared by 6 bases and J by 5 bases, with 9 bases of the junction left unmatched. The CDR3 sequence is CASSALTGLETQYF. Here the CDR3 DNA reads TGTGCCAGCAGCGCCCTGACAGGGTTGGAGACCCAGTACTTC.

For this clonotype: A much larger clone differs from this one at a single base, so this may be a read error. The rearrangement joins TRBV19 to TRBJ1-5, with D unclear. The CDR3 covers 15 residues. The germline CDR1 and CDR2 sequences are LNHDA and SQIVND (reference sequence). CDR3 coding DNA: TGTGCCAGTAGTATAGAGTTCTGGGGAAATCAGCCCCATCATTTT. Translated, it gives CASSIEFWGNQPHHF.

The CDR3 region is CASSYSKGVYEQYF. The CDR3 DNA sequence: TGTGCCAGCAGTTATAGCAAGGGAGTCTACGAGCAGTACTTC. This sequence joins TRBV6-5 and TRBJ2-7; D is possibly TRBD2 (5 bases). Germline-derived CDR1 and CDR2 are MNHEY and SVGAGI. The V gene lost 3 bases and the J gene lost 3 bases, with 12 bases spanning the gap. The CDR3 is 14 residues long.

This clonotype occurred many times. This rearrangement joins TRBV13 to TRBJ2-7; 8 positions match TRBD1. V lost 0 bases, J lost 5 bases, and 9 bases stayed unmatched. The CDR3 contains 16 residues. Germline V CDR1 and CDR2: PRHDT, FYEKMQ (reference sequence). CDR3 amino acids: CASSLGSRTGKNEQYF. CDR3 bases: TGTGCCAGCAGCTTAGGCAGCAGGACAGGGAAAAACGAGCAGTACTTC.

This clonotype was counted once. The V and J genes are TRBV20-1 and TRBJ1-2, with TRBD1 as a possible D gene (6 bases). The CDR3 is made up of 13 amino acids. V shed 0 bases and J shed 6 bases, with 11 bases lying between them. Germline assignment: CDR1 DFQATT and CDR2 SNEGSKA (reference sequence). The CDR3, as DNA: TGCAGTGCTAGAGATTGGGGGGGCGATGGCTACACCTTC. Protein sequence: CSARDWGGDGYTF.

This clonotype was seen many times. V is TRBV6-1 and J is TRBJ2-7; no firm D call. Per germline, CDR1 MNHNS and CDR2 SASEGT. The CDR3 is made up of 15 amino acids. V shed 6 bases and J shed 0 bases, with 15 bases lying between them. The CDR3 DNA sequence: TGTGCCAGCAGCCCAGACCGTGCCCCCTCCTACGAGCAGTACTTC. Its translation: CASSPDRAPSYEQYF.

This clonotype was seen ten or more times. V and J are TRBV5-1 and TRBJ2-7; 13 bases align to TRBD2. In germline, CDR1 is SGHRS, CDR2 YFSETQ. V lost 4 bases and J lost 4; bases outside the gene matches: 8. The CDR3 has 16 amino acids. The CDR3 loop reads CASSQRLAGGRYEQYF. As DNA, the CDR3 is TGCGCCAGCAGCCAGCGACTAGCGGGGGGCCGTTACGAGCAGTACTTC. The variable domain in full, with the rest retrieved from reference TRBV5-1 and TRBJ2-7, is KAGVTQTPRYLIKTRGQQVTLSCSPISGHRSVSWYQQTPGQGLQFLFEYFSETQRNKGNFPGRFSGRQFSNSRSEMNVSTLELGDSALYLCASSQRLAGGRYEQYFGPGTRLTVT.

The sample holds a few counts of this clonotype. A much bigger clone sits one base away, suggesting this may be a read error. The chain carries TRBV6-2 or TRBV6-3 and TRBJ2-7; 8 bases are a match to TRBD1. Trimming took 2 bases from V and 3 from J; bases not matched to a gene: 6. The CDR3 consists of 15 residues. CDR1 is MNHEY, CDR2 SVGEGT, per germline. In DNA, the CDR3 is TGTGCCAGCAGTTACGACAGGGGCGCCGTCTACGAGCAGTACTTC. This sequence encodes CASSYDRGAVYEQYF.

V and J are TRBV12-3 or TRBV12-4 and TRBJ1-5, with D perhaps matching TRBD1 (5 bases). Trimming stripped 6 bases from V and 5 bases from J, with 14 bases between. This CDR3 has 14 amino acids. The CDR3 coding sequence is TGTGCCAGCAGCGGAGGGACCAATTATCAGCCCCAGCATTTT. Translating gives CASSGGTNYQPQHF.